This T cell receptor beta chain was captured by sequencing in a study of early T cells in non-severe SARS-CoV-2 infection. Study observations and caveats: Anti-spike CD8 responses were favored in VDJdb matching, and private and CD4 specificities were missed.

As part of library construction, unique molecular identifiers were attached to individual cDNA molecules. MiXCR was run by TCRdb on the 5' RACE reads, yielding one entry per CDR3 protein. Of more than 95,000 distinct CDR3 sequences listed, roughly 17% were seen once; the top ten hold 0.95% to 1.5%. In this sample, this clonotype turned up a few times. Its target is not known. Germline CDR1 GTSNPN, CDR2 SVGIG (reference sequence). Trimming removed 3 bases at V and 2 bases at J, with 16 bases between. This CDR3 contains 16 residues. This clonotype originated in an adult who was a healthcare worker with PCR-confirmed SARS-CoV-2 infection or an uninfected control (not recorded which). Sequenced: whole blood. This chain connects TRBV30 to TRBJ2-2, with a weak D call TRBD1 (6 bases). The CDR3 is CAWSPQGQTNTGELFF. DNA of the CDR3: TGTGCCTGGAGCCCTCAGGGGCAGACCAACACCGGGGAGCTGTTTTTT.